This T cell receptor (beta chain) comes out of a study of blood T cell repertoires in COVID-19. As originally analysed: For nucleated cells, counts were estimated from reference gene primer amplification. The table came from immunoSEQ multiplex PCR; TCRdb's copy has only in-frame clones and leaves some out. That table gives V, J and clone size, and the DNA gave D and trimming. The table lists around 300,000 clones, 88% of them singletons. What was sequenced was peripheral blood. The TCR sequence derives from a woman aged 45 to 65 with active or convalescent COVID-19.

Here the CDR3 DNA reads TGTGCCAGCAGCTTAAATCGACTAGCGGAATACTCCTACAATGAGCAGTTCTTC. This encodes CASSLNRLAEYSYNEQFF. The V gene is TRBV11-2, the J gene TRBJ2-1; 9 bases are shared with TRBD2. Germline CDR1 and CDR2: SGHAT and FQNNGV. CDR3 size: 18 residues. With V trimmed by 2 bases and J by 0 bases, 8 bases remained unmatched.